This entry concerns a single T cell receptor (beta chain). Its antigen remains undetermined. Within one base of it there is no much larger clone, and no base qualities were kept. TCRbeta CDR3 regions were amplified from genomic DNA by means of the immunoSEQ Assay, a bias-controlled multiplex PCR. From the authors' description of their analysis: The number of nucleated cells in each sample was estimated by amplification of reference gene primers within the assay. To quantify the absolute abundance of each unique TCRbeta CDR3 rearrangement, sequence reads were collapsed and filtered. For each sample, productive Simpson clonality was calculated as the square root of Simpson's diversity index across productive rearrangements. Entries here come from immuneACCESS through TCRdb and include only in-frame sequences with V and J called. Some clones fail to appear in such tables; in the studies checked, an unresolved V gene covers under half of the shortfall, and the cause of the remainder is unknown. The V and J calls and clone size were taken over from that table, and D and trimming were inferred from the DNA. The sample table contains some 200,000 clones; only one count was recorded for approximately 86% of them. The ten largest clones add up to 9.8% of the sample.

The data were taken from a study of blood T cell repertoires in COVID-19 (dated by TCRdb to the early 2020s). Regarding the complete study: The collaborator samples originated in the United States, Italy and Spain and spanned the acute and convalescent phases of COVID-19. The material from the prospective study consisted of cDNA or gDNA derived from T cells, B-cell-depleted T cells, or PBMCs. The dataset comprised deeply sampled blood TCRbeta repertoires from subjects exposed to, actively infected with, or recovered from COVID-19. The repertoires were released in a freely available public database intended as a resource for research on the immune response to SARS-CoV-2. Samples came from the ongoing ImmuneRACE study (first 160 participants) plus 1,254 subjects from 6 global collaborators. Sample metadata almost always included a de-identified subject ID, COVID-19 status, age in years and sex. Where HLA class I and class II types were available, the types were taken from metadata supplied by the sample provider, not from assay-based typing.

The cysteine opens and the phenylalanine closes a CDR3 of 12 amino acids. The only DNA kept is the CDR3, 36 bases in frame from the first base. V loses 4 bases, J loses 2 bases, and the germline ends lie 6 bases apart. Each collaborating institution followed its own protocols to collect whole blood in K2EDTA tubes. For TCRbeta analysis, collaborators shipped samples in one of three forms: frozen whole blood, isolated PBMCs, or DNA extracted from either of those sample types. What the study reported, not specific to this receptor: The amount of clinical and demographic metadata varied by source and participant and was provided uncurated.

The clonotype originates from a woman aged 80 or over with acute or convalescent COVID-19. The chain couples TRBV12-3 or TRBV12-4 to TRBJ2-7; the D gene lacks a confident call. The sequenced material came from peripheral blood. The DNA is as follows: TGTGCCAGCAGTTCTCTCGCCTACGAGCAGTACTTC. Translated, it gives CASSSLAYEQYF.